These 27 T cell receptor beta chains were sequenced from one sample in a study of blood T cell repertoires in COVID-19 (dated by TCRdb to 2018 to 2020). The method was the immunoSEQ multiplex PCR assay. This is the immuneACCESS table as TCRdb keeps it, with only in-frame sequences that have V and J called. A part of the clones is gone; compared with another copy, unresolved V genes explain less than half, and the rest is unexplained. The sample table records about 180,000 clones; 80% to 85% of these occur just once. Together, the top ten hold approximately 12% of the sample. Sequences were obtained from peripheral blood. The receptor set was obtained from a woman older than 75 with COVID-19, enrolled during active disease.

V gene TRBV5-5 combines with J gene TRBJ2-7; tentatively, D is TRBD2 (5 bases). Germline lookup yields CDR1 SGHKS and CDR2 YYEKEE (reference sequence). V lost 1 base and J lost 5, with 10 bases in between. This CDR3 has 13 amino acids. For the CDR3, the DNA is TGTGCCAGCAGCTTGCTGGGAGCGAACGAGCAGTACTTC. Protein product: CASSLLGANEQYF.

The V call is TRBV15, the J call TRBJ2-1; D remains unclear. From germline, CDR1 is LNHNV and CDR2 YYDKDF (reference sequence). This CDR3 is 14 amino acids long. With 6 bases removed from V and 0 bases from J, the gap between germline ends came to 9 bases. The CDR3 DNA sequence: TGTGCCACCAGGGGCGCGAGCTCCTACAATGAGCAGTTCTTC. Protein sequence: CATRGASSYNEQFF.

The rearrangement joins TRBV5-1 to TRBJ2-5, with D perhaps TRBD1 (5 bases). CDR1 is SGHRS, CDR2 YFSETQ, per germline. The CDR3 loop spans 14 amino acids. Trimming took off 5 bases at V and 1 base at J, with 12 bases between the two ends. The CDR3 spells CASSTGQVQETQYF. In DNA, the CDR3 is TGCGCCAGCAGTACAGGACAAGTCCAAGAGACCCAGTACTTC.

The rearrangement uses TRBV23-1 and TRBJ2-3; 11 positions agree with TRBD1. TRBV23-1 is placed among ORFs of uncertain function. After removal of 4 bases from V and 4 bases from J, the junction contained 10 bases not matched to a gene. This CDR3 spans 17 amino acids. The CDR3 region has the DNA TGCGCCAGCAGTCCGAGCCGGGACAGGGGGTCCCCAGATACGCAGTATTTT. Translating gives CASSPSRDRGSPDTQYF.

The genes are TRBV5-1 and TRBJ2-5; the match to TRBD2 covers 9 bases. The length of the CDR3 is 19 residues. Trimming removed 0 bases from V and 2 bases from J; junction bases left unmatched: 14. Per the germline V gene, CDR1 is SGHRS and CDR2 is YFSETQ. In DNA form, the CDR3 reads TGCGCCAGCAGCTTGGTGACTAGCGGCTCAGGAACCCCTCAAGAGACCCAGTACTTC. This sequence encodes CASSLVTSGSGTPQETQYF.

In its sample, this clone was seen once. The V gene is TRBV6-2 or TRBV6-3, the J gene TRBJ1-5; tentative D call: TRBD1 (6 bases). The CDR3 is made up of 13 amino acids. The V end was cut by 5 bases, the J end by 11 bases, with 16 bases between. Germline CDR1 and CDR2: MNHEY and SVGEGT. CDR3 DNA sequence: TGTGCCAGCAGTCCGGATCAGGGGTCGACCCAGCATTTT. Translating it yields CASSPDQGSTQHF.

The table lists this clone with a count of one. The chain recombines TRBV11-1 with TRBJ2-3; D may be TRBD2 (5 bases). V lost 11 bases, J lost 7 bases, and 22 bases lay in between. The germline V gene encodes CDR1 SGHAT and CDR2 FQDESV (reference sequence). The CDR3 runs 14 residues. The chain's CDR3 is CASRGLGGGNTQYF. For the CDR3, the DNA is TGTGCCTCGAGAGGGCTTGGCGGTGGAAATACGCAGTATTTT.

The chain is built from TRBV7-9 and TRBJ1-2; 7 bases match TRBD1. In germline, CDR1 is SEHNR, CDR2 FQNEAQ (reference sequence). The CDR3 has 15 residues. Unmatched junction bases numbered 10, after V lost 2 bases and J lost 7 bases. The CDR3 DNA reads TGTGCCAGCAGCTTATTTGTACAGGGGCGGGGTGGCTACACCTTC. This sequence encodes CASSLFVQGRGGYTF. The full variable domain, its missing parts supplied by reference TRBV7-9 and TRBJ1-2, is DTGVSQNPRHKITKRGQNVTFRCDPISEHNRLYWYRQTLGQGPEFLTYFQNEAQLEKSRLLSDRFSAERPKGSFSTLEIQRTEQGDSAMYLCASSLFVQGRGGYTFGSGTRLTVV.

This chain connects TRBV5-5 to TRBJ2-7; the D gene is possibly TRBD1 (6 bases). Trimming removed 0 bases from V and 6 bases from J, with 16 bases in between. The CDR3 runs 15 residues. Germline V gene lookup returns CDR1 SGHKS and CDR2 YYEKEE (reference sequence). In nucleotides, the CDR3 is TGTGCCAGCAGCTTGGCGTCGCAGGGGTTAGGCGAGCAGTACTTC. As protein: CASSLASQGLGEQYF.

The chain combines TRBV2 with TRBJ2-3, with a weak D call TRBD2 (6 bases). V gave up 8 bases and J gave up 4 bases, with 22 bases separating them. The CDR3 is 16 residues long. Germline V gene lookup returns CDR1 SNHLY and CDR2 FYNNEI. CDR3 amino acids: CASRGLGGNSADTQYF. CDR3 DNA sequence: TGTGCCAGCCGGGGACTCGGCGGGAATTCGGCAGATACGCAGTATTTT.

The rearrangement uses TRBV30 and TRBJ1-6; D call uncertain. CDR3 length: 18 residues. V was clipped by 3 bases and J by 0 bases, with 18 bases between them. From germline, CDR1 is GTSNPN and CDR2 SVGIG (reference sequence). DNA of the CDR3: TGTGCCTGGAGCGACGGGAGAAGGGTCACCTCCTATAATTCACCCCTCCACTTT. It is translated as CAWSDGRRVTSYNSPLHF.

CDR3 nucleotide sequence: TGTGCCATCAGTGTGAGGTCTAGCGGAACAGGGGATACGCAGTATTTT. Residues: CAISVRSSGTGDTQYF. The J gene is TRBJ2-3, the V gene TRBV10-3; maybe TRBD2 (7 bases). Trimming took off 4 bases at V and 6 bases at J, with 20 bases between the two ends. Germline V lookup: CDR1 ENHRY, CDR2 SYGVKD. The CDR3 has 16 amino acids.

The CDR3, as DNA: TGCGCCAGCAGCCAAGACAGGCCTAATGAAAAACTGTTTTTT. Translated, it gives CASSQDRPNEKLFF. The chain links TRBV4-3 to TRBJ1-4; D is undetermined. The CDR3 has 14 amino acids. Trimming took 0 bases from V and 3 from J, leaving 5 bases between them. Germline CDR1 and CDR2: LGHNA and YSLEER.

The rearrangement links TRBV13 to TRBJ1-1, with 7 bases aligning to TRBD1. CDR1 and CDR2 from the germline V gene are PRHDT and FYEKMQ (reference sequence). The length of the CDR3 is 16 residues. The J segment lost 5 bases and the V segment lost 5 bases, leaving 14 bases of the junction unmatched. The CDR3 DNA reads TGTGCCAGCAGCCTCCAGGACAGGTTCTCTGGGACTGAAGCTTTCTTT. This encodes CASSLQDRFSGTEAFF.

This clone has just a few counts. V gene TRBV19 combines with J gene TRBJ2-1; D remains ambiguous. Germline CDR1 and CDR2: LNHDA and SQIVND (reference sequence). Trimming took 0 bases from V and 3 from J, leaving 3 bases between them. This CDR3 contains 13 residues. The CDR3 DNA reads TGTGCCAGTAGTATAGACAGCTACAATGAGCAGTTCTTC. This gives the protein CASSIDSYNEQFF.

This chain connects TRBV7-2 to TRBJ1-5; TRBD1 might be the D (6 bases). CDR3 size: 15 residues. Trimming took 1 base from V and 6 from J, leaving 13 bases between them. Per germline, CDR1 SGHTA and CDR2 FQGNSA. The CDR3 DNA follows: TGTGCCAGCAGCTTAGACAGGGACCCCCTTCAGCCCCAGCATTTT. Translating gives CASSLDRDPLQPQHF.

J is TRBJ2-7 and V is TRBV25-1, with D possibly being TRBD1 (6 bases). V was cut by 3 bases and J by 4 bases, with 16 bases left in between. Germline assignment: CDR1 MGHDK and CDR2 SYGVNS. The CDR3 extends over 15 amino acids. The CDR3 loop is CASSDPSGTRYEQYF. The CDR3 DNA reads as TGTGCCAGCAGTGATCCCTCCGGGACACGGTACGAGCAGTACTTC.

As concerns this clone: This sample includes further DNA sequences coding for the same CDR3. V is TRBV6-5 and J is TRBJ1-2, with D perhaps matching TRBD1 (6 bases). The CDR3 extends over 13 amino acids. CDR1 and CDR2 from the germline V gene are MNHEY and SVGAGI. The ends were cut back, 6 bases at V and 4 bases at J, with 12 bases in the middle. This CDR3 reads CASSPTGVYGYTF. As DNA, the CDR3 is TGTGCCAGCAGCCCGACAGGAGTCTATGGCTACACCTTC.

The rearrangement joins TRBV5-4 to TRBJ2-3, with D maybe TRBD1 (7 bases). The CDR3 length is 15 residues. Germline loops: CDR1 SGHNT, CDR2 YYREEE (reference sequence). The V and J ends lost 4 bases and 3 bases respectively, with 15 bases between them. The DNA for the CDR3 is TGTGCCAGCAGCGCGGGACAGACGAGTACAGATACGCAGTATTTT. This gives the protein CASSAGQTSTDTQYF.

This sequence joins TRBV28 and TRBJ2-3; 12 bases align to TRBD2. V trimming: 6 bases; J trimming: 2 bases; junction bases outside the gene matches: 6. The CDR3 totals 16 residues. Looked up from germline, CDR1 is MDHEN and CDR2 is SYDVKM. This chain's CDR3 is CASRSSGRVATDTQYF. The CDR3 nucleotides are TGTGCCAGCAGATCTAGCGGGAGGGTAGCCACAGATACGCAGTATTTT.

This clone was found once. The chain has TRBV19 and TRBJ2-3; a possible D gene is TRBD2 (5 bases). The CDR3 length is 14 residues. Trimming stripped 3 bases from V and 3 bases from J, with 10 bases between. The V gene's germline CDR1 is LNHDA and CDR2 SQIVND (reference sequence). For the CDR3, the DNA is TGTGCCAGTAGTATTGGTCCGGGGACAGATACGCAGTATTTT. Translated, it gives CASSIGPGTDTQYF.

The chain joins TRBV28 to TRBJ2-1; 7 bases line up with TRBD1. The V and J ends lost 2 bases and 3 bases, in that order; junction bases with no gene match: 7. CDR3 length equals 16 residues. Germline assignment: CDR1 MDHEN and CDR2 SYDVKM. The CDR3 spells CASSLPLRGFYNEQFF. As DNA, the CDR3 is TGTGCCAGCAGTTTACCCCTCAGGGGGTTCTACAATGAGCAGTTCTTC.

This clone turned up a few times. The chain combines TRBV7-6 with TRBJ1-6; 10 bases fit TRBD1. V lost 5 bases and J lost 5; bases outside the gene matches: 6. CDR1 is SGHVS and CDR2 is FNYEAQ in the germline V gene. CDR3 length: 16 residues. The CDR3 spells CASSQTGGEDNSPLHF. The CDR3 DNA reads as TGTGCCAGCAGCCAGACAGGGGGCGAGGATAATTCACCCCTCCACTTT.

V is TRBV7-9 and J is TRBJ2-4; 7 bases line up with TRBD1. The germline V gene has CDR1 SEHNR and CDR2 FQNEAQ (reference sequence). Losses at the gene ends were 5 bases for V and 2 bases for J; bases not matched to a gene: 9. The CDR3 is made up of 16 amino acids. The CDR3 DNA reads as TGTGCCAGCAGCGCTCGGACAGGCGCAACCAAAAACATTCAGTACTTC. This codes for CASSARTGATKNIQYF.

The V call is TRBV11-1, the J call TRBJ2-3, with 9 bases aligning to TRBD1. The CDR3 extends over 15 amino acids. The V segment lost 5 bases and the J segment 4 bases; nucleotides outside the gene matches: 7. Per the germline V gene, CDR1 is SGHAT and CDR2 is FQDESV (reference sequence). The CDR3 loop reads CASSKDRGGADTQYF. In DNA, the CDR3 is TGTGCCAGCAGCAAGGACAGGGGTGGCGCAGATACGCAGTATTTT.

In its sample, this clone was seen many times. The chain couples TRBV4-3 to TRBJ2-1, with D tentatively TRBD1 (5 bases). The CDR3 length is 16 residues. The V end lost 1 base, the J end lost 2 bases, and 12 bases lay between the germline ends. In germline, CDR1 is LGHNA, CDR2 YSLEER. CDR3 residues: CASSQGSQGTYNEQFF. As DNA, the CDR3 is TGCGCCAGCAGCCAAGGGTCCCAGGGCACCTACAATGAGCAGTTCTTC.

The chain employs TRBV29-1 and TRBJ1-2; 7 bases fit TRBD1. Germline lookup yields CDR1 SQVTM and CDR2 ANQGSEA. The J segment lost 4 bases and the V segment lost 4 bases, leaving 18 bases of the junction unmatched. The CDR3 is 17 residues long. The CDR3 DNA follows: TGCAGCGTTGGGAGGACAGGACACGCGATCATTTCCTATGGCTACACCTTC. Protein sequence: CSVGRTGHAIISYGYTF.